The sequence of this TCR beta chain was determined in a study of regulatory T cells in long-lasting Graves disease. Concerning this clonotype: Its antigen is currently unknown. A much larger clonotype is one base distant, so this may be a read error.

Time point given: persistent/refractory GD, antithyroid drugs over 5 years with positive TRAb. Making the TCR library involved RNA that had been extracted from PBMCs. Those enrolled as patients came out of an endocrinology department in Xi'an, China. The TCR beta library used iRepertoire HTBI primers with Arm-PCR amplification of CDR3. TCRdb reprocessed the multiplex PCR reads via MiXCR and lists one record per CDR3 protein. The data contain roughly 450,000 distinct CDR3 sequences, less than 25% of them seen just once; the ten biggest clones take up roughly 8%. V was cut by 5 bases and J by 4 bases, with 17 bases left in between. Germline values: CDR1 MDHEN, CDR2 SYDVKM. This CDR3 region has 15 residues. Overall study results and limits: Those with persistent disease had in common more public clonotypes (roughly 3,000) than new patients (966). Newly diagnosed Graves' patients had higher TCR diversity than persistent ones.

The clonotype comes from a female donor with Graves disease. Sequenced here: peripheral blood mononuclear cells (PBMCs), sampled when the disease was refractory, from a patient treated with antithyroid drugs. The V gene is TRBV28, the J gene TRBJ1-2; D possibly corresponds to TRBD1 (6 bases). The CDR3 region is CASSLRRGGVYGYTF. CDR3 DNA: TGTGCCAGCAGTCTCAGGCGGGGGGGCGTCTATGGCTACACCTTC.